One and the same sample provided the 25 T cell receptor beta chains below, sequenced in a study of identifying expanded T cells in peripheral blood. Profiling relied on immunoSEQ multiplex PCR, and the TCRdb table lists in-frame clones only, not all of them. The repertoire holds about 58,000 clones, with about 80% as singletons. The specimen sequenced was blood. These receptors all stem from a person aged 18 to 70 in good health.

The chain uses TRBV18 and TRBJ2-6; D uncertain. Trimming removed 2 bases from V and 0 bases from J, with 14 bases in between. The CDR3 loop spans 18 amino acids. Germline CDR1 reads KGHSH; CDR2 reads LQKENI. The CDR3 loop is CASSPSYRRSSGANVLTF. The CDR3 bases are TGTGCCAGCTCACCATCCTACCGCCGGAGCTCTGGGGCCAACGTCCTGACTTTC.

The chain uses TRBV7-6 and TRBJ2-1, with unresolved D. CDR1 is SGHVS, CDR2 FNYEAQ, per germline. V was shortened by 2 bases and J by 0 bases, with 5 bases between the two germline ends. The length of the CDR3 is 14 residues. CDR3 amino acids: CASSLYGSYNEQFF. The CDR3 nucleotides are TGTGCCAGCAGCTTATATGGCTCCTACAATGAGCAGTTCTTC.

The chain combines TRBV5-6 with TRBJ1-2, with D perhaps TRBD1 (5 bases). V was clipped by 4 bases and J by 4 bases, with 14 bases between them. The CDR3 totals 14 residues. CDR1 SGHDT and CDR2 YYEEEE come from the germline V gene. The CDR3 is CASSPPQGPYGYTF. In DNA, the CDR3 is TGTGCCAGCAGCCCGCCCCAGGGACCCTATGGCTACACCTTC. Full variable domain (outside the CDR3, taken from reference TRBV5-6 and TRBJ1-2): DAGVTQSPTHLIKTRGQQVTLRCSPKSGHDTVSWYQQALGQGPQFIFQYYEEEERQRGNFPDRFSGHQFPNYSSELNVNALLLGDSALYLCASSPPQGPYGYTFGSGTRLTVV.

The CDR3 sequence is CASSLAHGGTEAFF. The CDR3 coding sequence is TGTGCCAGCAGTCTCGCACACGGGGGCACTGAAGCTTTCTTT. V and J are TRBV6-4 and TRBJ1-1; weak D call: TRBD1 (5 bases). Germline loops: CDR1 MRHNA, CDR2 SNTAGT. The CDR3 length is 14 residues. V was pared by 5 bases and J by 4 bases, with 14 bases between.

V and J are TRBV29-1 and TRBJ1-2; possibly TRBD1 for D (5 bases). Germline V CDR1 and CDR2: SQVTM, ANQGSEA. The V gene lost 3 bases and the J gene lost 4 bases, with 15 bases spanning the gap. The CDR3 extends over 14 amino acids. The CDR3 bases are TGCAGCGTTGATCCTCAGGGTACTGGCTATGGCTACACCTTC. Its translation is CSVDPQGTGYGYTF. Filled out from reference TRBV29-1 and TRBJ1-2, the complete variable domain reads SAVISQKPSRDICQRGTSLTIQCQVDSQVTMMFWYRQQPGQSLTLIATANQGSEATYESGFVIDKFPISRPNLTFSTLTVSNMSPEDSSIYLCSVDPQGTGYGYTFGSGTRLTVV.

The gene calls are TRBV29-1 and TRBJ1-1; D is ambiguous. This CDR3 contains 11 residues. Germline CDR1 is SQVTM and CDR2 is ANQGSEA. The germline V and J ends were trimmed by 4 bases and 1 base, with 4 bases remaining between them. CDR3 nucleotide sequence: TGCAGCGTTGTGGGGAACACTGAAGCTTTCTTT. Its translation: CSVVGNTEAFF.

The CDR3 reads CASSPSTDTQYF. For the CDR3, the DNA is TGTGCCAGCAGCCCCAGCACAGATACGCAGTATTTT. The rearrangement uses TRBV7-9 and TRBJ2-3, with unresolved D. V dropped 5 bases and J dropped 0 bases, with 3 bases sitting between them. The CDR3 has 12 amino acids. Germline V CDR1 and CDR2: SEHNR, FQNEAQ (reference sequence). Drawing the rest from reference TRBV7-9 and TRBJ2-3, the complete variable domain is DTGVSQNPRHKITKRGQNVTFRCDPISEHNRLYWYRQTLGQGPEFLTYFQNEAQLEKSRLLSDRFSAERPKGSFSTLEIQRTEQGDSAMYLCASSPSTDTQYFGPGTRLTVL.

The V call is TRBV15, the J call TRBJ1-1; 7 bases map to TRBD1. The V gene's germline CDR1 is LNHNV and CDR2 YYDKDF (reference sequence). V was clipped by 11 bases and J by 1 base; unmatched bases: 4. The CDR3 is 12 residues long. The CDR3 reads CALRGKNTEAFF. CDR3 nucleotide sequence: TGTGCCCTCAGGGGGAAGAACACTGAAGCTTTCTTT.

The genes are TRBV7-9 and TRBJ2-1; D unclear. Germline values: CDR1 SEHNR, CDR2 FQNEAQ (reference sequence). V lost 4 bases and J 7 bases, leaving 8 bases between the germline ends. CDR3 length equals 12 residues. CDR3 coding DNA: TGTGCCAGCAGCTCTAGTTGGAATGAGCAGTTCTTC. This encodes CASSSSWNEQFF.

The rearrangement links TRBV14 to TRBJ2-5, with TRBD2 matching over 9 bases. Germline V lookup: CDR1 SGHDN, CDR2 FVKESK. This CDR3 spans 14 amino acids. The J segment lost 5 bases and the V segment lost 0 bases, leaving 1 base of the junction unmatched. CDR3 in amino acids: CASSQDGLAETQYF. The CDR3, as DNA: TGTGCCAGCAGCCAAGACGGACTAGCGGAGACCCAGTACTTC.

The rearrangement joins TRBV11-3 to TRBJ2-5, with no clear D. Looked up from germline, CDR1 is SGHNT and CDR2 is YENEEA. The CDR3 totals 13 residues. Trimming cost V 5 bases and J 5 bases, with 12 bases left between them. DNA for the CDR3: TGTGCCAGCAGCCGAAGGGTAGTGGAGACCCAGTACTTC. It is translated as CASSRRVVETQYF.

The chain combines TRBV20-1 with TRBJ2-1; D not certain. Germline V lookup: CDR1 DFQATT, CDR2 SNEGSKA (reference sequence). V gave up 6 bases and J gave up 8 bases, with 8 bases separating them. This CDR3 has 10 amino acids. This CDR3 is CSAIAHEQFF. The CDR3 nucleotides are TGCAGTGCCATTGCGCATGAGCAGTTCTTC.

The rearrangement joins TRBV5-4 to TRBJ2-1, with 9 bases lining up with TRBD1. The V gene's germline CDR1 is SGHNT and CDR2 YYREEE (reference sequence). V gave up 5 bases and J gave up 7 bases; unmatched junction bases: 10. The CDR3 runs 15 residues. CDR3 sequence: CASSYGDRVGNEQFF. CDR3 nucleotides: TGTGCCAGCAGTTATGGGGACAGGGTTGGAAATGAGCAGTTCTTC.

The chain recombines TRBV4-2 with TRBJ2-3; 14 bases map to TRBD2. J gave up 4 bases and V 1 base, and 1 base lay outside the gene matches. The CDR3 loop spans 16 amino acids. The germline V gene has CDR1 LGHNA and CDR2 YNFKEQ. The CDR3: CASSQATSGGADTQYF. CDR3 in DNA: TGTGCCAGCAGCCAAGCGACTAGCGGGGGGGCAGATACGCAGTATTTT.

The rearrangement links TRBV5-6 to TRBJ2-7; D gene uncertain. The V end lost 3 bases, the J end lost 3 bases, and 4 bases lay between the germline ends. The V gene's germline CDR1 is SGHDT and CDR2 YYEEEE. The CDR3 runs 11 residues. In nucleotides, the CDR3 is TGTGCCAGCAGCTGGGGCTACGAGCAGTACTTC. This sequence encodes CASSWGYEQYF.

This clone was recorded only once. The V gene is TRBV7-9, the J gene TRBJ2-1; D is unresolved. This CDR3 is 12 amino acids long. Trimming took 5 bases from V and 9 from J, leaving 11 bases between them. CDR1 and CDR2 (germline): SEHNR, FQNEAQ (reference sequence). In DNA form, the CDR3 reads TGTGCCAGCAGCCTCCTGGGGATTGAGCAGTTCTTC. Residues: CASSLLGIEQFF.

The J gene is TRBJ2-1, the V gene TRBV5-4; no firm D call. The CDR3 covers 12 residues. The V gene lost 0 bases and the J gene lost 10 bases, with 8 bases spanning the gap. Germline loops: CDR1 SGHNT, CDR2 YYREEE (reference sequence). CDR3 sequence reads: CASSLGSNEQFF. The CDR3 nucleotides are TGTGCCAGCAGCTTGGGGTCCAACGAGCAGTTCTTC.

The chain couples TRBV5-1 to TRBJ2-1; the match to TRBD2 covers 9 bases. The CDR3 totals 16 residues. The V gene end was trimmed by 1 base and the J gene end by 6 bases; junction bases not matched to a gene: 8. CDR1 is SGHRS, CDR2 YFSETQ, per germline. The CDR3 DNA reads TGCGCCAGCAGCTTGCCCGAGGTAGCGGGGGTCAATGAGCAGTTCTTC. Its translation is CASSLPEVAGVNEQFF.

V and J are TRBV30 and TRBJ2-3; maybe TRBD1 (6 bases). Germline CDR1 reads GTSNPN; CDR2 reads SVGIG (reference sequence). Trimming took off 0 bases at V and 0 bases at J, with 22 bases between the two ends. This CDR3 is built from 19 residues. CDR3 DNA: TGTGCCTGGAGTGTACGGTGGGGGCTTTCAGCGGTGAGCACAGATACGCAGTATTTT. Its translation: CAWSVRWGLSAVSTDTQYF.

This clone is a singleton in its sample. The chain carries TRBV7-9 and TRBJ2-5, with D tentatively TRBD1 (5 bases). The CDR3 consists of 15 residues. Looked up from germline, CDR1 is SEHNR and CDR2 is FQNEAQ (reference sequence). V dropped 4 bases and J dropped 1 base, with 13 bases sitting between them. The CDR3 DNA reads TGTGCCAGCAGCTCCACCCGACAGACCCAAGAGACCCAGTACTTC. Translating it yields CASSSTRQTQETQYF.

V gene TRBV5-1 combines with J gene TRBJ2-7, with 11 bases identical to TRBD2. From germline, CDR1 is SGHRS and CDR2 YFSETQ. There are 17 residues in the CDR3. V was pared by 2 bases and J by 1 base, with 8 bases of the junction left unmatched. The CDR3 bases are TGCGCCAGCAGCTTCGGGACTAGCGGTCTAAAATCCTACGAGCAGTACTTC. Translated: CASSFGTSGLKSYEQYF. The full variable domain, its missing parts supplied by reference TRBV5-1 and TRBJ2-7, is KAGVTQTPRYLIKTRGQQVTLSCSPISGHRSVSWYQQTPGQGLQFLFEYFSETQRNKGNFPGRFSGRQFSNSRSEMNVSTLELGDSALYLCASSFGTSGLKSYEQYFGPGTRLTVT.

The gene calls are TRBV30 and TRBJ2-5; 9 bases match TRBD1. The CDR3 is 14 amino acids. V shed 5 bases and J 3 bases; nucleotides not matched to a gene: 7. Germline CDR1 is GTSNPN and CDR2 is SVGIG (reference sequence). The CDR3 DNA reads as TGTGCCTGGGGAAAACAGGGGGCTAAAGAGACCCAGTACTTC. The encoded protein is CAWGKQGAKETQYF.

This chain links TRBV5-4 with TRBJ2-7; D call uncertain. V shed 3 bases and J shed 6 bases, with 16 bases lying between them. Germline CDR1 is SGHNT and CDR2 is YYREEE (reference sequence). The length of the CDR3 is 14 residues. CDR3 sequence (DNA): TGTGCCAGCAGCTCGGAGAGACCCCAAGCCGAGCAGTACTTC. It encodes CASSSERPQAEQYF.

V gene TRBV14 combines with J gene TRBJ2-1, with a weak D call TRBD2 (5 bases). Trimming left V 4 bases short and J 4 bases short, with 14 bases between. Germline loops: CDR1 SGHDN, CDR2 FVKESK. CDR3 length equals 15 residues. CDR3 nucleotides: TGTGCCAGCAGCCCCTGGACTCGCGAGTACAATGAGCAGTTCTTC. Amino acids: CASSPWTREYNEQFF.

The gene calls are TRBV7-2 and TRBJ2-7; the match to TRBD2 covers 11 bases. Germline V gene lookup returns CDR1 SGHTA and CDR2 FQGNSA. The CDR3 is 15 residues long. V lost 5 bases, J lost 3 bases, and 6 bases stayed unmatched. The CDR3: CASSPRLAGNYEQYF. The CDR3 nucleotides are TGTGCCAGCAGCCCTCGACTAGCGGGGAACTACGAGCAGTACTTC. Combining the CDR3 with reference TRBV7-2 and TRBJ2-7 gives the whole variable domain GAGVSQSPSNKVTEKGKDVELRCDPISGHTALYWYRQSLGQGLEFLIYFQGNSAPDKSGLPSDRFSAERTGGSVSTLTIQRTQQEDSAVYLCASSPRLAGNYEQYFGPGTRLTVT.